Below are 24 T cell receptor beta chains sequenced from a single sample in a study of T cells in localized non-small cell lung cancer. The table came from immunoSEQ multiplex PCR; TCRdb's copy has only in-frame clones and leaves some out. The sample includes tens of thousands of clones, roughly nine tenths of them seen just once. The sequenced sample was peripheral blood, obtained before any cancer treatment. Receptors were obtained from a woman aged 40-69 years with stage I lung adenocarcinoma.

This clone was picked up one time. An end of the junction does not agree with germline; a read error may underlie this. The CDR3 DNA reads as TGTGCCAGCAGTTCTGCCACACAGGGGGCGAACGCTGAAGCTTTCTTT. Translating gives CASSSATQGANAEAFF. V and J are TRBV28 and TRBJ1-1; 9 nucleotides line up with TRBD1. CDR3 length: 16 amino acids. Germline V gives CDR1 MDHEN, CDR2 SYDVKM. The complete variable domain, with remaining parts taken from reference TRBV28 and TRBJ1-1, reads DVKVTQSSRYLVKRTGEKVFLECVQDMDHENMFWYRQDPGLGLRLIYFSYDVKMKEKGDIPEGYSVSREKKERFSLILESASTNQTSMYLCASSSATQGANAEAFFGQGTRLTVV.

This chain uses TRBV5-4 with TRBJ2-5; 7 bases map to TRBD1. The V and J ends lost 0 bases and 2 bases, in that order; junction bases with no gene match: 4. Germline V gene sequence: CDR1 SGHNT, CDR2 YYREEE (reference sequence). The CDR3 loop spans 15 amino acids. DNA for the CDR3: TGTGCCAGCAGCTTGGCCGGGACAGAACAAGAGACCCAGTACTTC. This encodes CASSLAGTEQETQYF.

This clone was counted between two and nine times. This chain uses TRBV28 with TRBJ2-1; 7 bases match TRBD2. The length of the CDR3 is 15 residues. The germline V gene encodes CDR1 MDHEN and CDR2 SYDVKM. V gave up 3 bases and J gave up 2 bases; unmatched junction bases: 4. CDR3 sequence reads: CASSLWGGTYNEQFF. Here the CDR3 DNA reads TGTGCCAGCAGTTTGTGGGGGGGGACCTACAATGAGCAGTTCTTC.

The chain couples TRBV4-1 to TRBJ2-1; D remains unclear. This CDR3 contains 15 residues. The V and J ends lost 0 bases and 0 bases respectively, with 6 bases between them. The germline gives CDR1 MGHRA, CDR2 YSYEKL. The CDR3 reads CASSQEASSYNEQFF. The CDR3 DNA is TGCGCCAGCAGCCAAGAAGCGAGCTCCTACAATGAGCAGTTCTTC.

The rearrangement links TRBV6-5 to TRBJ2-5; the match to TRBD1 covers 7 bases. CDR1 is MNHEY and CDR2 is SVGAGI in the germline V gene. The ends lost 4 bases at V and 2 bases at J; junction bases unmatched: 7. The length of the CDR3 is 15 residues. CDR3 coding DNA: TGTGCCAGCAGTTTTTATGGGGGACAGCAAGAGACCCAGTACTTC. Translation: CASSFYGGQQETQYF.

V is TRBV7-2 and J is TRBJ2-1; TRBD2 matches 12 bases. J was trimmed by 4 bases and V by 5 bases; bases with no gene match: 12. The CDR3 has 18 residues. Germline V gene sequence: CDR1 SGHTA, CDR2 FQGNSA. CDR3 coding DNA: TGTGCCAGCAGCCAAGAATCCGGGACTAGCGGGTTTTACAATGAGCAGTTCTTC. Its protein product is CASSQESGTSGFYNEQFF.

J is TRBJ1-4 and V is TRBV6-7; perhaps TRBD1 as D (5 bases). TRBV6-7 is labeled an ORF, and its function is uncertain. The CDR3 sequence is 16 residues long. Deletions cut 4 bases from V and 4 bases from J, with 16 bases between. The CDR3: CASSWRRKGCNEKLFF. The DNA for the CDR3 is TGTGCCAGCAGTTGGCGCAGGAAGGGGTGTAATGAAAAACTGTTTTTT.

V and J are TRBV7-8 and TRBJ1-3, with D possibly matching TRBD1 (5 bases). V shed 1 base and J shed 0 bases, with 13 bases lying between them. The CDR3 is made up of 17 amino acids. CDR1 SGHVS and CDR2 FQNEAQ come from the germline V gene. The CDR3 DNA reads TGTGCCAGCAGCTTAGTGGGGGGTGCCGTCTCTGGAAACACCATATATTTT. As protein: CASSLVGGAVSGNTIYF. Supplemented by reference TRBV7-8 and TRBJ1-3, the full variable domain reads GAGVSQSPRYKVAKRGQDVALRCDPISGHVSLFWYQQALGQGPEFLTYFQNEAQLDKSGLPSDRFFAERPEGSVSTLKIQRTQQEDSAVYLCASSLVGGAVSGNTIYFGEGSWLTVV.

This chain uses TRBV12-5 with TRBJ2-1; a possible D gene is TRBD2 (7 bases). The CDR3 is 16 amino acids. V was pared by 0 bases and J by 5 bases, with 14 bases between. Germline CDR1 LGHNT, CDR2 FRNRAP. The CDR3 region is CASGLVTGRGNNEQFF. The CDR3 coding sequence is TGTGCTAGTGGTTTGGTAACAGGGAGGGGGAACAATGAGCAGTTCTTC.

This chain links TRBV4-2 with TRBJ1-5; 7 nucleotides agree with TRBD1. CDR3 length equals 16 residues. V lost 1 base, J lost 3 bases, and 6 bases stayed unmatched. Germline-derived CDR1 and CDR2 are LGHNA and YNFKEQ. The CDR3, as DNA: TGTGCCAGCAGCCAAGTCGGACAGGCCACCAATCAGCCCCAGCATTTT. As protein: CASSQVGQATNQPQHF.

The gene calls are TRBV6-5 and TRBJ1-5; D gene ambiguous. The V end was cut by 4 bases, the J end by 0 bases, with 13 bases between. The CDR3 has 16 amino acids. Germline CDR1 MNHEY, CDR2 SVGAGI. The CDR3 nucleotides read TGTGCCAGCAGTTCACCGGCGGGGTATAGCAATCAGCCCCAGCATTTT. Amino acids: CASSSPAGYSNQPQHF.

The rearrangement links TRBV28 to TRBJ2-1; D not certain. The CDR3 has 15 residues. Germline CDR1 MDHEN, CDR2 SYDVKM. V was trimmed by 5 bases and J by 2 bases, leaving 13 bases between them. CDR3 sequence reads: CASSVMAGPYNEQFF. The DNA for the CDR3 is TGTGCCAGCAGTGTAATGGCAGGCCCCTACAATGAGCAGTTCTTC.

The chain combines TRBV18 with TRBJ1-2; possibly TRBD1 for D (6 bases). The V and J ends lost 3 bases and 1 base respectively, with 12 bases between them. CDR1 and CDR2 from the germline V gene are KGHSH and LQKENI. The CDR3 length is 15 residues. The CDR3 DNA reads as TGTGCCAGCTCACCCCGGACAGAACTTAACTATGGCTACACCTTC. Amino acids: CASSPRTELNYGYTF.

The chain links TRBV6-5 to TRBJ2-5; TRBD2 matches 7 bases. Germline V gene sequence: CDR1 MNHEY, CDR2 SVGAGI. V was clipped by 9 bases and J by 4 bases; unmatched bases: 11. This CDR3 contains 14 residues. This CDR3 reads CASWGPASGETQYF. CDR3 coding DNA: TGTGCCAGTTGGGGCCCTGCTAGCGGAGAGACCCAGTACTTC.

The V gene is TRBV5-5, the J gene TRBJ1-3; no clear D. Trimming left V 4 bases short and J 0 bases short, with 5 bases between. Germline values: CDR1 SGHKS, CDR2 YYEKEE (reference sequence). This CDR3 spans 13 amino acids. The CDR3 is CASSRASGNTIYF. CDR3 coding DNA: TGTGCCAGCAGCCGGGCCTCTGGAAACACCATATATTTT.

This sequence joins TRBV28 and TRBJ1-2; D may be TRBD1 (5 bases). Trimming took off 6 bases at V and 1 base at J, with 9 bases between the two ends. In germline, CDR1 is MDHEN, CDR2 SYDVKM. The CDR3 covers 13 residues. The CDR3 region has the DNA TGTGCCAGCAGAACGACAGTTAACTATGGCTACACCTTC. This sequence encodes CASRTTVNYGYTF.

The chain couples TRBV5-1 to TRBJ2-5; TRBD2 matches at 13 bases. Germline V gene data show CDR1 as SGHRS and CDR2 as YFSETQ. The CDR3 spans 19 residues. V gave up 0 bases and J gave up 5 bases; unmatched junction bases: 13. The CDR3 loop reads CASSLGRLAGGPAGETQYF. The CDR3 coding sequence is TGCGCCAGCAGCTTGGGTCGACTAGCGGGGGGCCCCGCGGGGGAGACCCAGTACTTC.

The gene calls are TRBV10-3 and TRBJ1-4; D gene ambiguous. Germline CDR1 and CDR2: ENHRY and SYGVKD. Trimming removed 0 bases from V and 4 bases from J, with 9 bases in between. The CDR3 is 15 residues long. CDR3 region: CAISESGGSNEKLFF. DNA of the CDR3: TGTGCCATCAGTGAGTCGGGAGGTAGTAATGAAAAACTGTTTTTT.

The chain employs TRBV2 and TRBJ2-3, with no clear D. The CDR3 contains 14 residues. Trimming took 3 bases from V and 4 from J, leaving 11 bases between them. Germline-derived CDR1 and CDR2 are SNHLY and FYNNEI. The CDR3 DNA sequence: TGTGCCAGCAGTGACTCTTGGGCACCAGATACGCAGTATTTT. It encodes CASSDSWAPDTQYF.

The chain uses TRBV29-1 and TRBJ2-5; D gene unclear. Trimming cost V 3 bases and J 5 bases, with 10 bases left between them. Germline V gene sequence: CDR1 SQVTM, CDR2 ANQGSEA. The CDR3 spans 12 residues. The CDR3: CSVDTTGETQYF. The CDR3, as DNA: TGCAGCGTTGATACGACCGGGGAGACCCAGTACTTC. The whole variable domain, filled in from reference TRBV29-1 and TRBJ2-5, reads SAVISQKPSRDICQRGTSLTIQCQVDSQVTMMFWYRQQPGQSLTLIATANQGSEATYESGFVIDKFPISRPNLTFSTLTVSNMSPEDSSIYLCSVDTTGETQYFGPGTRLLVL.

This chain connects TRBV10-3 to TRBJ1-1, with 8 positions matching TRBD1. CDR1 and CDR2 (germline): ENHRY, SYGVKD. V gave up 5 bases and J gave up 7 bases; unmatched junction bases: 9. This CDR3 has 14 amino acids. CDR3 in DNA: TGTGCCATCAGTTCCGGACAGGGCCTTATTGAAGCTTTCTTT. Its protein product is CAISSGQGLIEAFF.

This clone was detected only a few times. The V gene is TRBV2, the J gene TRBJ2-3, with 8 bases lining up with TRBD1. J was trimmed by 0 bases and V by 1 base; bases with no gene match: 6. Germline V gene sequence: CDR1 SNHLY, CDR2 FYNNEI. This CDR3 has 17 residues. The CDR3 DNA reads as TGTGCCAGCAGTGAAGGGACAGGGCCAGGGAGCACAGATACGCAGTATTTT. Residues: CASSEGTGPGSTDTQYF.

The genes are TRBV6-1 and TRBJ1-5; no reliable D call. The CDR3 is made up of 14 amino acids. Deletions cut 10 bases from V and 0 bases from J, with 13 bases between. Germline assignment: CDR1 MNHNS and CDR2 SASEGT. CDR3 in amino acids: CATTPIYSNQPQHF. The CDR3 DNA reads TGTGCCACCACACCCATCTATAGCAATCAGCCCCAGCATTTT.

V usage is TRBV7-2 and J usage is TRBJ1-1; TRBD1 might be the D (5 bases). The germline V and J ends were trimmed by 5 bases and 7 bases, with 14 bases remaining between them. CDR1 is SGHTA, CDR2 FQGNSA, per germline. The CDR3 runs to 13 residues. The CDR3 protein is CASSPDRKLEAFF. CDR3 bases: TGTGCCAGCAGCCCTGACAGAAAACTTGAAGCTTTCTTT.